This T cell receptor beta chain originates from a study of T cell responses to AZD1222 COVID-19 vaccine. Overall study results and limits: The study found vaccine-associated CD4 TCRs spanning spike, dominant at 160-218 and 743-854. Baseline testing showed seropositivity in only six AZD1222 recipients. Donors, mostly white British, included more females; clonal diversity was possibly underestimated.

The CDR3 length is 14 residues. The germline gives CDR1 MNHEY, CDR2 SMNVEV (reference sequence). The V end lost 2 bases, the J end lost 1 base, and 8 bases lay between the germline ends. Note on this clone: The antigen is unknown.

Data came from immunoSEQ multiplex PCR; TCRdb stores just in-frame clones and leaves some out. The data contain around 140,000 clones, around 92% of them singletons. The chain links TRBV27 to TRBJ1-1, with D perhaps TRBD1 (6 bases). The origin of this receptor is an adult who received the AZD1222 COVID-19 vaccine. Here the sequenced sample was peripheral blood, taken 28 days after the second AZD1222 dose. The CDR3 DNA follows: TGTGCCAGCAGTTTACAGGGGTCGAACACTGAAGCTTTCTTT. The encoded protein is CASSLQGSNTEAFF.